The T cell receptor beta chain under discussion was sequenced for a study of blood T cell repertoires in COVID-19. At the level of the study: Sources were T cells, B-cell-depleted T cells, or PBMCs; the material itself was cDNA or gDNA.

The participants were between roughly 18 and 100 years old and came from about two dozen US areas. Cohorts were determined from participant-reported clinical history. This CDR3 contains 17 residues. Deletions cut 1 base from V and 2 bases from J, with 17 bases between. The germline CDR1 and CDR2 sequences are MDHEN and SYDVKM. This clone was observed once. In the source study's methods: Amplification of reference gene primers provided the estimated nucleated cell counts. Sequencing used immunoSEQ multiplex PCR; TCRdb keeps in-frame clones, though not all of them. The V and J calls and clone size were taken over from that table, and D and trimming were inferred from the DNA. The sample records more than 350,000 clones, about 88% being singletons.

The origin of this receptor is a woman aged 18-29 years who had been exposed to COVID-19. The V and J genes are TRBV28 and TRBJ2-5; D may be TRBD1 (6 bases). The sample taken for sequencing was PBMCs or T cells enriched from blood (not recorded which). The CDR3 nucleotides are TGTGCCAGCAGTTTATTTGGGACAACAGTAACTCAAGAGACCCAGTACTTC. This sequence encodes CASSLFGTTVTQETQYF.